This entry concerns a single TCR beta chain. The record originates from a study of blood T cell repertoires in COVID-19. Study-level background: COVID-19 samples, acute and convalescent, were from the United States, Italy and Spain.

In the source study's methods: Counts of nucleated cells, estimated from reference gene primer amplification, were obtained. Sequencing used immunoSEQ multiplex PCR; TCRdb keeps in-frame clones, though not all of them. V, J and clone size reflect that table, while D and trimming were determined from the DNA. Among 390,000 or so clones listed, 90% were seen once. In germline, CDR1 is SEHNR, CDR2 FQNEAQ (reference sequence). The V gene lost 5 bases and the J gene lost 5 bases, with 9 bases spanning the gap. CDR3 size: 13 residues. The J gene is TRBJ1-4, the V gene TRBV7-9; D unclear. Sequencing used peripheral blood. The TCR was taken from a man younger than 35 with active or convalescent COVID-19. As DNA, the CDR3 is TGTGCCAGCAGCCGTGGCTCAAATGAAAAACTGTTTTTT. This encodes CASSRGSNEKLFF.